The rows below give T cell receptor beta chains drawn from one sample of a study of Tregs in tolerant kidney transplant recipients. Sequencing used immunoSEQ multiplex PCR; TCRdb keeps in-frame clones, though not all of them. Of about 44,000 clones in the sample, nearly 97% are singletons; the top ten hold around 0.35%. These receptors have no known antigen. Source material: Tregs from blood cultured with allogeneic cells. The receptors were sampled from a human donor in good health. The CDR3 runs from the conserved cysteine through the conserved F or W. A D gene is named only where the DNA matches it firmly. Expanded clones get a size class; other rows say once, few or many, or leave the size out.

abundance	v_gene	d_gene	j_gene	CDR3nt	CDR3aa
once	TRBV10-1	TRBD2	TRBJ2-2	TGCGCCAGCAGTTTTAGCGGGAGCGAGAACACCGGGGAGCTGTTTTTT	CASSFSGSENTGELFF
NA	TRBV6-1	TRBD1	TRBJ2-5	TGTGCCAGCAGTTCGCAGGGGGCCGAGACCCAGTACTTC	CASSSQGAETQYF
NA	TRBV27	NA	TRBJ1-5	TGTGCCAGCAGCCCCCAAGCTCCCCGGGGCAATCAGCCCCAGCATTTT	CASSPQAPRGNQPQHF
NA	TRBV7-9	NA	TRBJ2-7	TGTGCCAGCAGCTCCTGGACCGGGACGGTCTCCTACGAGCAGTACTTC	CASSSWTGTVSYEQYF
NA	TRBV29-1	NA	TRBJ1-2	TGCAGCGTTGAGGACCGCGTGAGCTATGGCTACACCTTC	CSVEDRVSYGYTF
once	TRBV19	NA	TRBJ1-5	TGTGCCAGTAACAAGGGGGGCGGCCAGCCCCAGCATTTT	CASNKGGGQPQHF
NA	TRBV9	TRBD2	TRBJ2-1	TGTGCCAGCAGCCCTACCGGGGGGGGCGCATACAATGAGCAGTTCTTC	CASSPTGGGAYNEQFF
once	TRBV11-3	TRBD1	TRBJ2-5	TGTGCCAGCAGCTTACCCCCCGACAGGGGGCAAGAGACCCAGTACTTC	CASSLPPDRGQETQYF
NA	TRBV9	NA	TRBJ2-2	TGTGCCAGCAGCGTAGAGGTCCGGGGGAGCACCGGGGAGCTGTTTTTT	CASSVEVRGSTGELFF
NA	TRBV2	NA	TRBJ2-1	TGTGCCAGCAGTGAACCAGGACAGCGTTTGAATGAGCAGTTCTTC	CASSEPGQRLNEQFF
NA	TRBV27	TRBD2	TRBJ2-2	TGTGCCAGCAGTTTGGGAGGGAGCAACACCGGGGAGCTGTTTTTT	CASSLGGSNTGELFF
once	TRBV20-1	NA	TRBJ1-2	TGCAGTGCTAGAGATCAGAAAGGCTACACCTTC	CSARDQKGYTF
NA	TRBV9	TRBD2	TRBJ2-1	TGTGCCAGCAGCGTACGACTAGCGGGAGGGCTTAGTGAGCAGTTCTTC	CASSVRLAGGLSEQFF
NA	TRBV5-8	TRBD1	TRBJ2-7	TGTGCCAGCAGCTTGGGCCCCGGGACAGGGGCCTACGAGCAGTACTTC	CASSLGPGTGAYEQYF
NA	TRBV11-1	NA	TRBJ1-2	TGTGCCAGCAGCTCGGCACGCGTCTCCTATGGCTACACCTTC	CASSSARVSYGYTF
NA	TRBV5-1	TRBD1	TRBJ1-3	TGCGCCAGCAGCCAGGGGGGTCTAGGAAACACCATATATTTT	CASSQGGLGNTIYF
NA	TRBV2	TRBD1	TRBJ2-2	TGTGCCAGCAACTCCGACAGGGACGCGAACACCGGGGAGCTGTTTTTT	CASNSDRDANTGELFF
NA	TRBV7-9	NA	TRBJ2-7	TGTGCCAGCAGCTTATGGGGAGCCGTGAGGTCCTACGAGCAGTACTTC	CASSLWGAVRSYEQYF
NA	TRBV5-1	NA	TRBJ2-5	TGCGCCAGCAGTAGCTGGGAGACCCAGTACTTC	CASSSWETQYF
NA	TRBV7-9	TRBD2	TRBJ2-2	TGTGCCAGCAGTCCTAGGACTAGCGCGAACACCGGGGAGCTGTTTTTT	CASSPRTSANTGELFF
NA	TRBV6-1	NA	TRBJ1-6	TGTGCCAGCAGTGATCCCACGGGGAGCTCCTATAATTCACCCCTCCACTTT	CASSDPTGSSYNSPLHF
few	TRBV4-1	NA	TRBJ1-5	TGCGCCAGCAGCCACCCCTCCGGGCCGACGGGCCAGCATTTT	CASSHPSGPTGQHF
NA	TRBV11-3	TRBD1	TRBJ1-1	TGTGCCAGCAGCCCAGGAGCCGGGACAGGGCACACTGAAGCTTTCTTT	CASSPGAGTGHTEAFF
NA	TRBV5-4	NA	TRBJ2-7	TGTGCCAGCAGCCCGAGAGATGGGGAGCAGTACTTC	CASSPRDGEQYF
NA	TRBV7-9	NA	TRBJ2-7	TGTGCCAGCAGACGCACAGAGGTGGGCGAGCAGTACTTC	CASRRTEVGEQYF
NA	TRBV5-4	NA	TRBJ2-3	TGTGCCAGCAGCTTGGCTGCGGATACGCAGTATTTT	CASSLAADTQYF
NA	TRBV19	NA	TRBJ1-1	TGTGCCAGTAGTCCCCCCACGTGGGGGTGGGCCACTGAAGCTTTCTTT	CASSPPTWGWATEAFF
NA	TRBV10-2	NA	TRBJ1-4	TGCGCCAGCAGTGAGACCAGGCTCCAAGCCCTAAATGAAAAACTGTTTTTT	CASSETRLQALNEKLFF
few	TRBV5-1	TRBD2	TRBJ2-7	TGCGCCAGCAGCCTTACTCCCGGGACTAGCGGGAGACAGTGGGGCTACGAGCAGTACTTC	CASSLTPGTSGRQWGYEQYF
once	TRBV7-9	NA	TRBJ2-1	TGTGCCAGCATCCGGGGGAGCTCCTACAATGAGCAGTTCTTC	CASIRGSSYNEQFF
NA	TRBV5-1	NA	TRBJ1-2	TGCGCCAGCAGCCCGGGACTTAGCTACACCTTC	CASSPGLSYTF
NA	TRBV5-1	NA	TRBJ1-2	TGCGCCAGCAGCCCCGGTGGGGTCTATGGCTACACCTTC	CASSPGGVYGYTF
once	TRBV7-9	NA	TRBJ1-4	TGTGCCAGCAGCAAAGGTACAAGGGAACTGTTTTTT	CASSKGTRELFF
once	TRBV2	NA	TRBJ1-6	TGTGCCAGCAGCTCCCCGGGGAGCTCCTATAATTCACCCCTCCACTTT	CASSSPGSSYNSPLHF
NA	TRBV27	NA	TRBJ2-1	TGTGCCAGCAGGTATCGGGACCGACTTTACAATGAGCAGTTCTTC	CASRYRDRLYNEQFF